This TCR beta chain was recovered during a study of PD-L1 blockade in urothelial cancer. As for the study in general: Male patients with bladder-origin urothelial cancer numbered about nine tenths of the roughly 29. Blood was evaluated 3 weeks (second dose) and 6 weeks after therapy began. Blood-derived samples held a median about 150,000 T cells.

Added to each PCR by spiking were synthetic TCR analog templates. TCRdb's table, derived via immunoSEQ multiplex PCR, lists solely in-frame clones and lacks some. The sample carries around 87,000 clones, around four fifths recorded once. Indicated time point: peripheral blood 6 weeks after treatment start. This material consisted of PBMCs, taken around atezolizumab (anti-PD-L1) treatment. This sequence originates from a man aged 65-85 years with urothelial cancer.

The CDR3 DNA reads TGTGCCAGCAGTATAATGGCGGGAGTTCGCTACGAGCAGTACTTC. Translation: CASSIMAGVRYEQYF. This chain joins TRBV6-1 and TRBJ2-7; 7 bases are a match to TRBD2. CDR3 length equals 15 residues. Unmatched junction bases numbered 10, after V lost 5 bases and J lost 3 bases. The V gene's germline CDR1 is MNHNS and CDR2 SASEGT.